Following are 18 T cell receptor beta chains from one sample sequenced in a study of OX40 agonist ivuxolimab in advanced cancers. TCRdb's table, derived via immunoSEQ multiplex PCR, lists solely in-frame clones and lacks some. The data contain about 82,000 clones, more than 70% of them seen just once; the ten biggest clones take up 6.5%. Here the sequenced sample was CD4+ or CD8+ T cells sorted from blood, taken in a trial of the OX40 agonist ivuxolimab. The origin of the receptors is an adult with an advanced solid tumor such as melanoma, head and neck, liver or kidney cancer.

J is TRBJ2-1 and V is TRBV28; maybe TRBD1 (6 bases). Germline V gene data show CDR1 as MDHEN and CDR2 as SYDVKM. The CDR3 spans 14 residues. Trimming took off 7 bases at V and 3 bases at J, with 13 bases between the two ends. The CDR3 loop is CASTEGTLYNEQFF. The CDR3 bases are TGTGCCAGCACTGAAGGGACACTCTACAATGAGCAGTTCTTC.

The chain employs TRBV9 and TRBJ2-1, with 7 positions matching TRBD1. V shed 2 bases and J 8 bases; nucleotides not matched to a gene: 4. CDR1 and CDR2 from the germline V gene are SGDLS and YYNGEE. The CDR3 loop spans 13 amino acids. CDR3 region: CASSVGQIHEQFF. Written as DNA, the CDR3 is TGTGCCAGCAGCGTGGGACAGATCCATGAGCAGTTCTTC.

This sequence joins TRBV7-8 and TRBJ1-5; 7 bases map to TRBD1. The V and J ends lost 5 bases and 4 bases, in that order; junction bases with no gene match: 8. CDR1 is SGHVS, CDR2 FQNEAQ, per germline. This CDR3 is built from 15 residues. The CDR3 protein is CASSTQTGPNQPQHF. CDR3 bases: TGTGCCAGCAGCACCCAGACAGGGCCTAATCAGCCCCAGCATTTT. Using reference TRBV7-8 and TRBJ1-5 for the parts outside the CDR3, the full variable domain is GAGVSQSPRYKVAKRGQDVALRCDPISGHVSLFWYQQALGQGPEFLTYFQNEAQLDKSGLPSDRFFAERPEGSVSTLKIQRTQQEDSAVYLCASSTQTGPNQPQHFGDGTRLSIL.

This sequence joins TRBV6-6 and TRBJ1-3; D unclear. V was cut by 2 bases and J by 4 bases, with 9 bases left in between. CDR3 length equals 14 residues. Per the germline V gene, CDR1 is MNHNY and CDR2 is SVGAGI (reference sequence). The CDR3 DNA reads as TGTGCCAGCAGTTACCAAGGAGGCGGAAACACCATATATTTT. As protein: CASSYQGGGNTIYF.

This clone came up once. The V and J genes are TRBV19 and TRBJ1-1; no firm D call. From germline, CDR1 is LNHDA and CDR2 SQIVND (reference sequence). V was trimmed by 6 bases and J by 6 bases, leaving 14 bases between them. This CDR3 has 13 amino acids. The CDR3 sequence is CASRRPPWAEAFF. The DNA of the CDR3 is TGTGCCAGTAGGCGCCCCCCCTGGGCTGAAGCTTTCTTT.

The chain combines TRBV30 with TRBJ1-2; no clear D gene. This CDR3 region has 14 residues. Trimming took 0 bases from V and 2 from J, leaving 10 bases between them. Germline CDR1 reads GTSNPN; CDR2 reads SVGIG (reference sequence). In DNA, the CDR3 is TGTGCCTGGAGTGTACTGAACAGCAACTATGGCTACACCTTC. Its protein is CAWSVLNSNYGYTF.

The rearrangement uses TRBV27 and TRBJ2-4; weak D call: TRBD2 (6 bases). The CDR3 extends over 16 amino acids. The V gene's germline CDR1 is MNHEY and CDR2 SMNVEV (reference sequence). The V end lost 6 bases, the J end lost 0 bases, and 15 bases lay between the germline ends. CDR3 coding DNA: TGTGCCAGCAGCGGGGGAGGACTATTAGCCAAAAACATTCAGTACTTC. Protein: CASSGGGLLAKNIQYF.

This chain uses TRBV7-2 with TRBJ1-3; D is ambiguous. Trimming removed 3 bases at V and 0 bases at J, with 12 bases between. The CDR3 loop spans 16 amino acids. The germline V gene encodes CDR1 SGHTA and CDR2 FQGNSA. The CDR3 region is CASSLVQISSGNTIYF. The DNA of the CDR3 is TGTGCCAGCAGCTTGGTACAGATTAGCTCTGGAAACACCATATATTTT.

The chain couples TRBV7-3 to TRBJ2-1, with 9 bases matching TRBD2. The V gene's germline CDR1 is SGHTA and CDR2 FQGTGA. V lost 5 bases to trimming and J lost 8 bases; unmatched junction nucleotides: 10. This CDR3 spans 15 amino acids. CDR3 sequence reads: CASSPLAGAVDEQFF. The DNA for the CDR3 is TGTGCCAGCAGCCCCTTAGCGGGAGCCGTCGATGAGCAGTTCTTC.

V gene TRBV6-6 combines with J gene TRBJ1-1; perhaps TRBD1 as D (5 bases). Germline V CDR1 and CDR2: MNHNY, SVGAGI (reference sequence). There are 15 residues in the CDR3. Trimming removed 6 bases from V and 5 bases from J, with 19 bases in between. The CDR3 loop is CASRGPLTGETEAFF. The DNA of the CDR3 is TGTGCCAGCAGGGGACCCCTGACCGGTGAGACTGAAGCTTTCTTT.

The chain combines TRBV29-1 with TRBJ2-2; D is possibly TRBD1 (6 bases). The CDR3 is 15 residues long. The germline V gene has CDR1 SQVTM and CDR2 ANQGSEA. Deletions cut 5 bases from V and 7 bases from J, with 20 bases between. The CDR3 here is CSVSSPWGLDGELFF. The CDR3 nucleotides read TGCAGCGTTTCTTCCCCTTGGGGGCTAGACGGGGAGCTGTTTTTT.

The J gene is TRBJ2-7, the V gene TRBV19, with D tentatively TRBD1 or TRBD2 (5 bases each). Germline V gene data show CDR1 as LNHDA and CDR2 as SQIVND (reference sequence). V shed 5 bases and J shed 4 bases, with 18 bases lying between them. The length of the CDR3 is 15 residues. CDR3 protein: CASSAPGTNFYEQYF. The DNA for the CDR3 is TGTGCCAGTAGTGCCCCCGGGACCAATTTTTACGAGCAGTACTTC.

The CDR3, as DNA: TGTGCCAGCAGCTTAGAATACACCATATATTTT. It is translated as CASSLEYTIYF. J is TRBJ1-3 and V is TRBV7-9, with no clear D. CDR3 length: 11 amino acids. Looked up from germline, CDR1 is SEHNR and CDR2 is FQNEAQ (reference sequence). Trimming left V 1 base short and J 8 bases short, with 3 bases between.

The chain recombines TRBV6-5 with TRBJ1-2; unclear D gene. V dropped 2 bases and J dropped 5 bases, with 3 bases sitting between them. Germline lookup yields CDR1 MNHEY and CDR2 SVGAGI. This CDR3 contains 11 residues. The CDR3 DNA follows: TGTGCCAGCAGTTACGGGTATGGCTACACCTTC. Translation: CASSYGYGYTF.

The J gene is TRBJ2-4, the V gene TRBV2; TRBD2 matches 9 bases. V shed 7 bases and J 0 bases; nucleotides not matched to a gene: 10. The germline CDR1 and CDR2 sequences are SNHLY and FYNNEI. This CDR3 has 17 residues. CDR3 region: CASTNPLAGLAKNIQYF. CDR3 coding DNA: TGTGCCAGCACGAACCCTCTAGCGGGGTTAGCCAAAAACATTCAGTACTTC.

By share of the sample, this clone is medium-sized. V gene TRBV19 combines with J gene TRBJ2-1, with 10 bases lining up with TRBD2. This CDR3 has 15 amino acids. V was clipped by 3 bases and J by 4 bases; unmatched bases: 3. CDR1 is LNHDA and CDR2 is SQIVND in the germline V gene (reference sequence). The CDR3 sequence is CASSITSGAYNEQFF. The CDR3 nucleotides read TGTGCCAGTAGTATTACTAGCGGGGCGTACAATGAGCAGTTCTTC.

V and J are TRBV15 and TRBJ1-1; D is perhaps TRBD1 (5 bases). V was clipped by 3 bases and J by 7 bases, with 9 bases between them. This CDR3 region has 12 residues. Germline CDR1 and CDR2: LNHNV and YYDKDF (reference sequence). The CDR3 here is CATSRDQGEAFF. CDR3 nucleotide sequence: TGTGCCACCAGCAGGGATCAGGGTGAAGCTTTCTTT.

The genes are TRBV6-5 and TRBJ1-2; TRBD1 might be the D (5 bases). The CDR3 length is 14 residues. V lost 3 bases and J lost 2, with 10 bases in between. Per the germline V gene, CDR1 is MNHEY and CDR2 is SVGAGI. DNA of the CDR3: TGTGCCAGCAGTTATACAGGACGGAACTATGGCTACACCTTC. This encodes CASSYTGRNYGYTF.